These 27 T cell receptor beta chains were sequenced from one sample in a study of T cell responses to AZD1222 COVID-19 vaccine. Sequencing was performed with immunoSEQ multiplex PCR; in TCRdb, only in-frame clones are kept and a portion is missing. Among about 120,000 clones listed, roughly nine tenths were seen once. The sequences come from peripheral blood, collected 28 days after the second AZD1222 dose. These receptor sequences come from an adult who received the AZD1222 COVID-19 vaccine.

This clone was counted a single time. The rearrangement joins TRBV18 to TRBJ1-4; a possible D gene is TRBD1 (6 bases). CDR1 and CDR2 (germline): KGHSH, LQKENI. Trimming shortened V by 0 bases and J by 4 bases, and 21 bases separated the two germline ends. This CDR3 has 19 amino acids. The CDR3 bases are TGTGCCAGCTCACCACCCAACAGGGTTAACGGCTTGGGTAATGAAAAACTGTTTTTT. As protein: CASSPPNRVNGLGNEKLFF.

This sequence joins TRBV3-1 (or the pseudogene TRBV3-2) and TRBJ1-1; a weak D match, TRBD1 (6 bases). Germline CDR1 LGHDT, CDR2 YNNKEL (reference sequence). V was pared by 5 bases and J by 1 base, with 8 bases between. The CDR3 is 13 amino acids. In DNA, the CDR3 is TGTGCCAGCAGCGTACAGGGGAACACTGAAGCTTTCTTT. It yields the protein CASSVQGNTEAFF.

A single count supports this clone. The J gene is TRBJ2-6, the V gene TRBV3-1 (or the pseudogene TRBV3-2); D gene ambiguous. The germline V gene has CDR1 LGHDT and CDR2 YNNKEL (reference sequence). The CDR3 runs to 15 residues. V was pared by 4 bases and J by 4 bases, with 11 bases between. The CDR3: CASSLPLGGANVLTF. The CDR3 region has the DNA TGTGCCAGCAGCCTCCCCCTGGGAGGGGCCAACGTCCTGACTTTC.

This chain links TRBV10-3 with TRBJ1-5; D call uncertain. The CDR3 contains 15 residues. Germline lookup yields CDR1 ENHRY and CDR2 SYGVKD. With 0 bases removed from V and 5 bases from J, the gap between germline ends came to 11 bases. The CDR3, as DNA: TGTGCCATCAGTGAGTCGATCCCCGGAGATCAGCCCCAGCATTTT. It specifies CAISESIPGDQPQHF.

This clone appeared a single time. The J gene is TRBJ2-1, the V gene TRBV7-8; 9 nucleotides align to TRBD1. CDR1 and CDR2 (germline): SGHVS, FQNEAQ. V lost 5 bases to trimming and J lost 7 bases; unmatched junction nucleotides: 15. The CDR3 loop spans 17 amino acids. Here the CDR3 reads CASSAKITGGAKNEQFF. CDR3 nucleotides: TGTGCCAGCAGCGCCAAAATTACAGGGGGCGCGAAAAATGAGCAGTTCTTC.

As DNA, the CDR3 is TGCGCCAGCAGCTTGAGCGCGGGCACAGGCAGCACTGAAGCTTTCTTT. It translates to CASSLSAGTGSTEAFF. The chain employs TRBV5-1 and TRBJ1-1; D might be TRBD1 (5 bases). The CDR3 is 16 residues long. The V gene lost 1 base and the J gene lost 4 bases, with 17 bases spanning the gap. CDR1 and CDR2 (germline): SGHRS, YFSETQ.

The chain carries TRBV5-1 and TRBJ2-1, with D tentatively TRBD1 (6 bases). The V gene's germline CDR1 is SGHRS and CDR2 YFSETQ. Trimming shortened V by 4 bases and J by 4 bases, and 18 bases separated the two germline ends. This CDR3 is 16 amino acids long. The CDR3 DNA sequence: TGCGCCAGCAGCGACTACAGTGGGGGCAAATACAATGAGCAGTTCTTC. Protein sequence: CASSDYSGGKYNEQFF.

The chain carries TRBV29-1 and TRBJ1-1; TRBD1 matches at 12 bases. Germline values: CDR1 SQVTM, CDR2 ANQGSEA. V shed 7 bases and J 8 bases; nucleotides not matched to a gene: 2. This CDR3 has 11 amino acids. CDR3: CSGDRGQEAFF. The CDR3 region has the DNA TGCAGCGGGGACAGGGGGCAGGAAGCTTTCTTT. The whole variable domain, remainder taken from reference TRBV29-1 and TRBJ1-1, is SAVISQKPSRDICQRGTSLTIQCQVDSQVTMMFWYRQQPGQSLTLIATANQGSEATYESGFVIDKFPISRPNLTFSTLTVSNMSPEDSSIYLCSGDRGQEAFFGQGTRLTVV.

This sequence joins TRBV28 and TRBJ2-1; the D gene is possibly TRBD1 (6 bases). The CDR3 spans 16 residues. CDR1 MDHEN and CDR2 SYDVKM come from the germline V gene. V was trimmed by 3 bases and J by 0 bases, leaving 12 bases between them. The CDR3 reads CASSFEDSSSYNEQFF. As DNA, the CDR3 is TGTGCCAGCAGTTTTGAGGACAGCAGCTCCTACAATGAGCAGTTCTTC.

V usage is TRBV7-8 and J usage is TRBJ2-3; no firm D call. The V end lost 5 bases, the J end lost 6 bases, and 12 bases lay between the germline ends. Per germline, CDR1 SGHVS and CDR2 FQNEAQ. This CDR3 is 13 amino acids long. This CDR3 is CASSPKVWDTQYF. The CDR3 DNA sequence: TGTGCCAGCAGCCCGAAGGTCTGGGATACGCAGTATTTT.

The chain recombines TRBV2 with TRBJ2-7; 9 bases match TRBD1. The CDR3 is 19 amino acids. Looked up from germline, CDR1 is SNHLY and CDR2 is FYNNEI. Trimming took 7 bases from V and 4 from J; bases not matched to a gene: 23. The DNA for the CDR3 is TGTGCCAGCAATATTCTTCCGGGACAGGGAGGAGGATTCGAGTACGAGCAGTACTTC. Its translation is CASNILPGQGGGFEYEQYF.

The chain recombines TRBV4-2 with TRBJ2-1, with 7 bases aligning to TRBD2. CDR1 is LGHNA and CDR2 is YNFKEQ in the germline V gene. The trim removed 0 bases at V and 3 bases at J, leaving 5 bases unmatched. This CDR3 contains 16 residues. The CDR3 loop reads CASSQDWLADYNEQFF. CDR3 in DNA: TGTGCCAGCAGCCAAGATTGGCTAGCGGACTACAATGAGCAGTTCTTC.

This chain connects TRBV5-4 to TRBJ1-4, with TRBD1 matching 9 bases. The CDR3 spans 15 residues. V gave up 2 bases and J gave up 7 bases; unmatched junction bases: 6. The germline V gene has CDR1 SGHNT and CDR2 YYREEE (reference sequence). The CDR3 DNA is TGTGCCAGCAGCTTACAGGGGGCAGTTCGTGAAAAACTGTTTTTT. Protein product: CASSLQGAVREKLFF.

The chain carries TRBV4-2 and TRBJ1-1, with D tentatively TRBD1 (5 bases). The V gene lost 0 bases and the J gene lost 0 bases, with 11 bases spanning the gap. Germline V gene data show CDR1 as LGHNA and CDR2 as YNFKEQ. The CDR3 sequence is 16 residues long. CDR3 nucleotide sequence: TGTGCCAGCAGCCAAGATGCGGAGGGGTTGAACACTGAAGCTTTCTTT. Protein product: CASSQDAEGLNTEAFF.

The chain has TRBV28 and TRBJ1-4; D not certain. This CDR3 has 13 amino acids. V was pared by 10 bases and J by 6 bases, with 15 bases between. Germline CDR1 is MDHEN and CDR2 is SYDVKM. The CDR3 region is CATHAGPHEKLFF. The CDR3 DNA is TGTGCCACCCACGCTGGGCCTCATGAAAAACTGTTTTTT. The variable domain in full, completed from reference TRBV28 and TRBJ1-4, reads DVKVTQSSRYLVKRTGEKVFLECVQDMDHENMFWYRQDPGLGLRLIYFSYDVKMKEKGDIPEGYSVSREKKERFSLILESASTNQTSMYLCATHAGPHEKLFFGSGTQLSVL.

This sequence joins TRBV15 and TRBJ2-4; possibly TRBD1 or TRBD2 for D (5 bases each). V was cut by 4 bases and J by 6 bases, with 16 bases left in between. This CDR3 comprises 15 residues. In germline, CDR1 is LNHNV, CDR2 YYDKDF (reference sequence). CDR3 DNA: TGTGCCACCAGCAAAGAGGGGCTAGTCCGAAACATTCAGTACTTC. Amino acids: CATSKEGLVRNIQYF.

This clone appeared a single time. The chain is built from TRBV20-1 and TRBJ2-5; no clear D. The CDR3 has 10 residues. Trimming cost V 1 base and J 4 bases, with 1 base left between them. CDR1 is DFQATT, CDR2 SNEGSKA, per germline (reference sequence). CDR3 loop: CSARGETQYF. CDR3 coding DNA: TGCAGTGCTAGAGGAGAGACCCAGTACTTC.

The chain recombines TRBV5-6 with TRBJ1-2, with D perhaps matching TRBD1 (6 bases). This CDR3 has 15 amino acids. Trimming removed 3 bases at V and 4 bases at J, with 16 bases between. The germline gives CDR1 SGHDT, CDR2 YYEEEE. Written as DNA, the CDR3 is TGTGCCAGCAGCTCAGGACCCTCAGGGGTCTATGGCTACACCTTC. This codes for CASSSGPSGVYGYTF.

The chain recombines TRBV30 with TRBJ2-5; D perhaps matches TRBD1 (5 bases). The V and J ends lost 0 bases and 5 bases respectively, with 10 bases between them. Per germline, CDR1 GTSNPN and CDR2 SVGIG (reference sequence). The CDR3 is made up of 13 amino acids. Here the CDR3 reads CAWSVGHGETQYF. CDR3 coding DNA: TGTGCCTGGAGTGTAGGACACGGCGAGACCCAGTACTTC. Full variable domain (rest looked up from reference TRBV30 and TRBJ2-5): SQTIHQWPATLVQPVGSPLSLECTVEGTSNPNLYWYRQAAGRGLQLLFYSVGIGQISSEVPQNLSASRPQDRQFILSSKKLLLSDSGFYLCAWSVGHGETQYFGPGTRLLVL.

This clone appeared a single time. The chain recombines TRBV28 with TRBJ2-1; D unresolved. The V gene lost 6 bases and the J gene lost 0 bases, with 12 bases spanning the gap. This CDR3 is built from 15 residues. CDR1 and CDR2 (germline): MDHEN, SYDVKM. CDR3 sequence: CASSSQFRSYNEQFF. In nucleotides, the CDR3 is TGTGCCAGCAGCTCACAGTTTCGCTCCTACAATGAGCAGTTCTTC.

CDR3 bases: TGTGCCAGTAGTATCAAGGCGTTGGGTGGGCAGCCCCAGCATTTT. Translated: CASSIKALGGQPQHF. J is TRBJ1-5 and V is TRBV19, with D unclear. This CDR3 comprises 15 residues. V dropped 3 bases and J dropped 7 bases, with 16 bases sitting between them. Per germline, CDR1 LNHDA and CDR2 SQIVND (reference sequence).

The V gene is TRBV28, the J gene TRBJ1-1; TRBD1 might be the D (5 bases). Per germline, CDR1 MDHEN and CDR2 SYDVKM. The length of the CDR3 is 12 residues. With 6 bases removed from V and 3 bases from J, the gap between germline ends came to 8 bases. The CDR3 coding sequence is TGTGCCAGCAGCGAGGGGTACACTGAAGCTTTCTTT. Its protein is CASSEGYTEAFF.

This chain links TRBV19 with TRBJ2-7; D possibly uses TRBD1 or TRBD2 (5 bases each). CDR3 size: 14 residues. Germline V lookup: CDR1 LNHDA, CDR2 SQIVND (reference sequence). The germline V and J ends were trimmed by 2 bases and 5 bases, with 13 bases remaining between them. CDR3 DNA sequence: TGTGCCAGTAGTATAAGTGGGACCCTCCACGAGCAGTACTTC. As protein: CASSISGTLHEQYF. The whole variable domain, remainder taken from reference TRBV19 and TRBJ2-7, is DGGITQSPKYLFRKEGQNVTLSCEQNLNHDAMYWYRQDPGQGLRLIYYSQIVNDFQKGDIAEGYSVSREKKESFPLTVTSAQKNPTAFYLCASSISGTLHEQYFGPGTRLTVT.

CDR3: CASRTDRYYGYTF. The CDR3, as DNA: TGTGCCAGTAGGACGGACAGGTACTATGGCTACACCTTC. The chain links TRBV19 to TRBJ1-2; 7 bases match TRBD1. The CDR3 covers 13 residues. The ends lost 6 bases at V and 3 bases at J; junction bases unmatched: 4. From germline, CDR1 is LNHDA and CDR2 SQIVND (reference sequence). The full variable domain, its missing parts supplied by reference TRBV19 and TRBJ1-2, is DGGITQSPKYLFRKEGQNVTLSCEQNLNHDAMYWYRQDPGQGLRLIYYSQIVNDFQKGDIAEGYSVSREKKESFPLTVTSAQKNPTAFYLCASRTDRYYGYTFGSGTRLTVV.

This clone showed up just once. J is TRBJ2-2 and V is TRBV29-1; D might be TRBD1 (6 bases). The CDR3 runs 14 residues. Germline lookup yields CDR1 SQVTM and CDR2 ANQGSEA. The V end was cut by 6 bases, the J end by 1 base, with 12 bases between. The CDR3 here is CSVAPGQNTGELFF. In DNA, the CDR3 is TGCAGCGTAGCCCCGGGACAGAACACCGGGGAGCTGTTTTTT.

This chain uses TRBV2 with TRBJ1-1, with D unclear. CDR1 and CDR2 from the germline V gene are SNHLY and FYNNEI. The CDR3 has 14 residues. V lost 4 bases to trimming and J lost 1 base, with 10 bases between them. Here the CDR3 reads CASSGRLGNTEAFF. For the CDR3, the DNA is TGTGCCAGCAGTGGTAGGTTAGGGAACACTGAAGCTTTCTTT.

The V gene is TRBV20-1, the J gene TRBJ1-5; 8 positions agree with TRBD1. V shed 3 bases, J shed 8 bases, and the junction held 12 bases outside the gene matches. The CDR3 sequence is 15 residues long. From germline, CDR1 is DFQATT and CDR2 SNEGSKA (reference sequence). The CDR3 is CSASRSQGDSEPQHF. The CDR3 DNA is TGCAGTGCTAGTCGTTCACAGGGGGATAGCGAGCCCCAGCATTTT.